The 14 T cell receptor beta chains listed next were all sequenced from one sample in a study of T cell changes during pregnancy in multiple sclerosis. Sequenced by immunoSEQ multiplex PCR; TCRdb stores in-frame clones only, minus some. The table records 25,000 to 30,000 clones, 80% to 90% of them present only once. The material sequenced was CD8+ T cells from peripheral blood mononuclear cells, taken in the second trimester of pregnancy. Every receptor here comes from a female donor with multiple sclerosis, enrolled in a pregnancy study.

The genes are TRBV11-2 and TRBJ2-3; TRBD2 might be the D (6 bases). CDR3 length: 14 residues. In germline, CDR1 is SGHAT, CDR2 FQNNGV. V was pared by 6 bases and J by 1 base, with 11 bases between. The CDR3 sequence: CASSPGSRTDTQYF. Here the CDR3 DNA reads TGTGCCAGCAGTCCCGGGAGTCGCACAGATACGCAGTATTTT.

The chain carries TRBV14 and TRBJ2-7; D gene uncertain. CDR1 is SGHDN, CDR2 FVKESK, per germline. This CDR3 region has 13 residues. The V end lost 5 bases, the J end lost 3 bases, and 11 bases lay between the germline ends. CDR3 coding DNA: TGTGCCAGCAGCTCCGACTCTTACTACGAGCAGTACTTC. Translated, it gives CASSSDSYYEQYF.

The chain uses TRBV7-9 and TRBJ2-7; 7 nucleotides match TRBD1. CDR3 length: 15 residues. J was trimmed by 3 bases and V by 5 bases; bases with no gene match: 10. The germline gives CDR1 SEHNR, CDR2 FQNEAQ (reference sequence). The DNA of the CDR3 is TGTGCCAGCAGCGGGGGACAGACGAGAAACTACGAGCAGTACTTC. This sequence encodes CASSGGQTRNYEQYF.

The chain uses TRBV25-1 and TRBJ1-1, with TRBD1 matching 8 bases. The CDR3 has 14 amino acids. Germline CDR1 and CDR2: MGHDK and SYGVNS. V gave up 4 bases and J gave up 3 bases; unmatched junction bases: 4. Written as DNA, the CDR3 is TGTGCCAGCAGTGTGTCACAGGGGGACACTGAAGCTTTCTTT. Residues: CASSVSQGDTEAFF.

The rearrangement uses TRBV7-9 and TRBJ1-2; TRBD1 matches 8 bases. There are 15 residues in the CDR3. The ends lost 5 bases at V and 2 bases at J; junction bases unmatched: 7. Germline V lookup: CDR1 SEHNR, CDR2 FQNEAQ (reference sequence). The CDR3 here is CASSQGTGINYGYTF. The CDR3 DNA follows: TGTGCCAGCAGCCAAGGGACAGGAATAAACTATGGCTACACCTTC. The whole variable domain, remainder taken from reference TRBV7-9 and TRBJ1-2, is DTGVSQNPRHKITKRGQNVTFRCDPISEHNRLYWYRQTLGQGPEFLTYFQNEAQLEKSRLLSDRFSAERPKGSFSTLEIQRTEQGDSAMYLCASSQGTGINYGYTFGSGTRLTVV.

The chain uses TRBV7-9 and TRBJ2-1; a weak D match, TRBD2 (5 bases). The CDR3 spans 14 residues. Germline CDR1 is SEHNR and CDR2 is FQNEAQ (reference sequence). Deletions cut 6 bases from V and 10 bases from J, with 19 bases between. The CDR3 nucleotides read TGTGCCAGCAGAGCCGGGATGCGGCCCGGAGAGCAGTTCTTC. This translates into CASRAGMRPGEQFF. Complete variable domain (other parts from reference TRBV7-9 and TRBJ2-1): DTGVSQNPRHKITKRGQNVTFRCDPISEHNRLYWYRQTLGQGPEFLTYFQNEAQLEKSRLLSDRFSAERPKGSFSTLEIQRTEQGDSAMYLCASRAGMRPGEQFFGPGTRLTVL.

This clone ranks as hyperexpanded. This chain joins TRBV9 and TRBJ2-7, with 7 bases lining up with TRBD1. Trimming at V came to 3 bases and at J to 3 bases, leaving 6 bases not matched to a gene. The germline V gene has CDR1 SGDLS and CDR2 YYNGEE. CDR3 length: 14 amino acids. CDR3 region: CASSGGQDRYEQYF. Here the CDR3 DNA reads TGTGCCAGCAGCGGCGGACAGGACCGCTACGAGCAGTACTTC.

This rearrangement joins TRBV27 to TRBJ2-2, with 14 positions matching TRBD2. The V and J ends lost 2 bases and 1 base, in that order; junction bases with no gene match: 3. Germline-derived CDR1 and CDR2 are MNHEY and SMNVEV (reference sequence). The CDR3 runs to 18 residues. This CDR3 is CASSLRLAGGLNTGELFF. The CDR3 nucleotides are TGTGCCAGCAGTTTAAGACTAGCGGGGGGGCTGAACACCGGGGAGCTGTTTTTT.

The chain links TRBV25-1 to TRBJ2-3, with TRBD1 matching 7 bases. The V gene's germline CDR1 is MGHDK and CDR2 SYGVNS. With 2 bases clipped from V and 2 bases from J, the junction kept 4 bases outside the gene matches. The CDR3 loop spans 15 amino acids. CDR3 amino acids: CASSENQGVTDTQYF. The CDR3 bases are TGTGCCAGCAGTGAAAACCAGGGGGTCACAGATACGCAGTATTTT.

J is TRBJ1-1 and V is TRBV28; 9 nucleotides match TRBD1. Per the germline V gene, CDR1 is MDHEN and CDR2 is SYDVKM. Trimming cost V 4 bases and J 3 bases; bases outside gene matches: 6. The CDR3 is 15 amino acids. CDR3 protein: CASSSQTGGHTEAFF. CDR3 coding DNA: TGTGCCAGCAGTTCCCAGACAGGGGGGCACACTGAAGCTTTCTTT.

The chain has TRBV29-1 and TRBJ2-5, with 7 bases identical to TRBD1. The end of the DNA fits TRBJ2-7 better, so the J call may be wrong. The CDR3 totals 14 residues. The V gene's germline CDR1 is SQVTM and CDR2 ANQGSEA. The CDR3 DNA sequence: TGCAGCGCCCTCGCGACAGGGATCTCGGACGAGCAGTACTTC. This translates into CSALATGISDEQYF.

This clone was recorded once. The CDR3 sequence is CASSSIYEQFF. The DNA of the CDR3 is TGTGCCAGCAGTTCTATTTATGAGCAGTTCTTC. V and J are TRBV28 and TRBJ2-1; no definite D call. CDR3 length: 11 residues. V lost 4 bases and J lost 8, with 6 bases in between. CDR1 and CDR2 (germline): MDHEN, SYDVKM. Filled out from reference TRBV28 and TRBJ2-1, the complete variable domain reads DVKVTQSSRYLVKRTGEKVFLECVQDMDHENMFWYRQDPGLGLRLIYFSYDVKMKEKGDIPEGYSVSREKKERFSLILESASTNQTSMYLCASSSIYEQFFGPGTRLTVL.

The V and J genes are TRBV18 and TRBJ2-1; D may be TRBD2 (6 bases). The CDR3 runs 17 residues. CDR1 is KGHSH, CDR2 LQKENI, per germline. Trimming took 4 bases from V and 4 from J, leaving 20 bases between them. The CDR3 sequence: CASSLSGEAGDYNEQFF. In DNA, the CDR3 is TGTGCCAGCTCACTGTCGGGGGAAGCCGGAGATTACAATGAGCAGTTCTTC.

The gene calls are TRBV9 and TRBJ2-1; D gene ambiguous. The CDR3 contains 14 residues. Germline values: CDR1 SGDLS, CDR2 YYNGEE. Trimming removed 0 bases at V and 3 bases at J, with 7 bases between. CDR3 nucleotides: TGTGCCAGCAGCGTAGGTAATAACTACAATGAGCAGTTCTTC. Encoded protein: CASSVGNNYNEQFF.